These T cell receptor beta chains were read from a single sample in a study of shared clonotypes between healthy human individuals. Using immunoSEQ multiplex PCR, the repertoire was profiled, and TCRdb retains in-frame clones only, with some absent. The table records approximately 2.1 million clones, 80% to 95% of them present only once. The source material was naive CD4+ T cells from PBMCs. The receptors were gathered from a man younger than 35 in good health. Some clones in this sample may be carry-over from other donors' samples. The CDR3 runs from the conserved cysteine through the conserved F or W. The D gene is left open where the match is weak. Expanded clones get a size class; other rows say once, few or many, or leave the size out.

>TRBV9|TRBD2|TRBJ2-1|.
TGTGCCAGCAGCGTAGAATTCGGACTAGCGGGCCTTAATGAGCAGTTCTTC
CASSVEFGLAGLNEQFF
>TRBV4-2|.|TRBJ2-7|.
TGTGCCAGCAGCCAAGACGGCATAGGGGCGGGGTACTACGAGCAGTACTTC
CASSQDGIGAGYYEQYF
>TRBV7-8|.|TRBJ2-7|once
TGTGCCAGCAGCTTAGTTGGGGGCGGCTCCTACGAGCAGTACTTC
CASSLVGGGSYEQYF
>TRBV15|.|TRBJ2-5|.
TGTGCCACCAGCAGAGATCGGGGGGCGGGAGAGAAGACCCAGTACTTC
CATSRDRGAGEKTQYF
>TRBV2|TRBD2|TRBJ2-1|.
TGTGCCAGCAGGCTAGCGGGAGCCCTGTACAATGAGCAGTTCTTC
CASRLAGALYNEQFF
>TRBV5-1|TRBD1|TRBJ2-1|.
TGCGCCAGCAGCCCTAAGACAGGGGGCACTTTCTACAATGAGCAGTTCTTC
CASSPKTGGTFYNEQFF
>TRBV28|.|TRBJ2-7|.
TGTGCCAGCAGTTTTCGGGCGGGCCTGGTGACAGTCGAGCAGTACTTC
CASSFRAGLVTVEQYF
>TRBV13|.|TRBJ2-6|.
TGTGCCAGCAGTGGGGCTGGGGCCAACGTCCTGACTTTC
CASSGAGANVLTF
>TRBV6-1|TRBD1|TRBJ1-5|once
TGTGCCAGCAGTGAAGCCCATAGGGGGCCTCGGCCCCAGCATTTT
CASSEAHRGPRPQHF
>TRBV10-3|.|TRBJ2-7|.
TGTGCCATCATGGGGGTTGGAGCTTCCTACGAGCAGTACTTC
CAIMGVGASYEQYF
>TRBV4-1|.|TRBJ2-5|.
TGCGCCAGCAGCCTCGGGGAGACCCAGTACTTC
CASSLGETQYF
>TRBV27|TRBD2|TRBJ2-7|.
TGTGCCAGCAGTTTCGCTAGCGGAGGGACCTACGAGCAGTACTTC
CASSFASGGTYEQYF
>TRBV27|TRBD1|TRBJ1-4|.
TGTGCCAGCAGTACAAGGGACAGCTACGCAACTAATGAAAAACTGTTTTTT
CASSTRDSYATNEKLFF
>TRBV27|.|TRBJ2-7|.
TGTGCCAGCAGTCACCTGGACAGCTTCTACTACGAGCAGTACTTC
CASSHLDSFYYEQYF
>TRBV4-1|TRBD2|TRBJ2-1|.
TGCGCCAGCAGCCAAGACGGGACTAGCGCCTCCTACAATGAGCAGTTCTTC
CASSQDGTSASYNEQFF
>TRBV7-6|.|TRBJ1-4|.
TGTGCCAGCAGCCGCCACGGTAGTGAAAAACTGTTTTTT
CASSRHGSEKLFF
>TRBV19|TRBD1|TRBJ2-1|.
TGTGCCAGTAGAACCGACAGGGCCAGACAGCAGTTCTTC
CASRTDRARQQFF
>TRBV10-3|.|TRBJ2-3|.
TGTGCCATCAGTGACGATCCCCCCGATACGCAGTATTTT
CAISDDPPDTQYF
>TRBV6-1|.|TRBJ1-4|.
TGTGCCAGCAGTGACCGCCCACGAGGCGCAACTAATGAAAAACTGTTTTTT
CASSDRPRGATNEKLFF
>TRBV15|TRBD1|TRBJ2-5|.
TGTGCCACCAGCACGAACTCAGGGGGCCAAGAGACCCAGTACTTC
CATSTNSGGQETQYF
>TRBV5-1|.|TRBJ1-1|few
TGCGCCAGCACACAGGAGTTGGCGATGAACACTGAAGCTTTCTTT
CASTQELAMNTEAFF
>TRBV6-6|.|TRBJ1-2|.
TGTGCCAGCAGTTACTCCGGGATGGATGGCTACACCTTC
CASSYSGMDGYTF
>TRBV7-9|.|TRBJ2-5|.
TGTGCCAGCAGCCAACCAGGGTTAAAAGAGACCCAGTACTTC
CASSQPGLKETQYF
>TRBV7-9|.|TRBJ2-5|.
TGTGCCAGCAGCCACGATTACCCAAACTTC
CASSHDYPNF
>TRBV7-2|.|TRBJ1-2|.
TGTGCCAGCAGCTTGAGAGGGAGTGCTAACTATGGCTACACCTTC
CASSLRGSANYGYTF
>TRBV7-8|.|TRBJ2-1|.
TGTGCCAGCAGCTTAGCGCCGGGACGGACCTACAATGAGCAGTTCTTC
CASSLAPGRTYNEQFF